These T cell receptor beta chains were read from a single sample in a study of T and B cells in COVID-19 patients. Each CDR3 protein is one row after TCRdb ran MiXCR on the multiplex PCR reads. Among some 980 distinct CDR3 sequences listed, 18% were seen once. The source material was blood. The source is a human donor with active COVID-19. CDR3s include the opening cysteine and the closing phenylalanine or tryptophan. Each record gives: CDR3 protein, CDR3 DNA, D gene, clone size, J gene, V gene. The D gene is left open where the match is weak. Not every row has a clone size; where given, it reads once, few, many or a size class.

CDR3 protein: CASSPGQGNSGNTIYF; CDR3 DNA: TGTGCCAGCAGCCCGGGACAGGGAAACTCTGGAAACACCATATATTTT; D gene: TRBD1; clone size: many; J gene: TRBJ1-3; V gene: TRBV11-2
CDR3 protein: CSVKGPSDTF; CDR3 DNA: TGCAGCGTAAAAGGGCCTAGCGACACCTTC; D gene: NA; clone size: NA; J gene: TRBJ1-2; V gene: TRBV20-1
CDR3 protein: CASSVGDREAPFF; CDR3 DNA: TGTGCCAGCAGCGTAGGGGACAGGGAAGCGCCTTTCTTT; D gene: TRBD1; clone size: NA; J gene: TRBJ1-1; V gene: TRBV9
CDR3 protein: CASSRGLAGAAGELFF; CDR3 DNA: TGTGCCAGCAGTAGAGGACTAGCGGGGGCGGCCGGGGAGCTGTTTTTT; D gene: TRBD2; clone size: large; J gene: TRBJ2-2; V gene: TRBV27
CDR3 protein: CAWRQKLAGPNYEQYF; CDR3 DNA: TGTGCCTGGAGGCAAAAACTAGCGGGGCCCAACTACGAGCAGTACTTC; D gene: TRBD2; clone size: large; J gene: TRBJ2-7; V gene: TRBV30
CDR3 protein: CAISESRAGTDNQPQHF; CDR3 DNA: TGTGCCATCAGTGAGTCTCGGGCAGGGACAGACAATCAGCCCCAGCATTTT; D gene: TRBD1; clone size: medium-sized; J gene: TRBJ1-5; V gene: TRBV10-3
CDR3 protein: CSVSTSSHEQYF; CDR3 DNA: TGCAGTGTTTCCACGAGCTCCCACGAGCAGTACTTC; D gene: NA; clone size: NA; J gene: TRBJ2-7; V gene: TRBV20-1
CDR3 protein: CASSYLGNQPQHF; CDR3 DNA: TGTGCCAGCAGCTACTTGGGCAATCAGCCCCAGCATTTT; D gene: NA; clone size: medium-sized; J gene: TRBJ1-5; V gene: TRBV11-2
CDR3 protein: CAISAKGGVGDTQYF; CDR3 DNA: TGTGCCATCAGTGCAAAGGGCGGGGTCGGAGATACGCAGTATTTT; D gene: NA; clone size: medium-sized; J gene: TRBJ2-3; V gene: TRBV10-3
CDR3 protein: CASSFSGTGEQYF; CDR3 DNA: TGTGCCAGCAGCTTTTCCGGGACAGGCGAGCAGTACTTC; D gene: TRBD1; clone size: NA; J gene: TRBJ2-7; V gene: TRBV11-2
CDR3 protein: CASSMPGGGVTEAFF; CDR3 DNA: TGTGCCAGTAGTATGCCTGGGGGGGGGGTCACTGAAGCTTTCTTT; D gene: NA; clone size: NA; J gene: TRBJ1-1; V gene: TRBV19
CDR3 protein: CASSLSGELFF; CDR3 DNA: TGTGCCAGCAGCTTATCCGGGGAGCTGTTTTTT; D gene: NA; clone size: medium-sized; J gene: TRBJ2-2; V gene: TRBV7-9
CDR3 protein: CSARKGQGAADTQYF; CDR3 DNA: TGCAGTGCTAGAAAAGGACAGGGGGCGGCAGATACGCAGTATTTT; D gene: TRBD1; clone size: medium-sized; J gene: TRBJ2-3; V gene: TRBV20-1
CDR3 protein: CASSDRGNTEAFF; CDR3 DNA: TGTGCCAGCAGTGACAGGGGGAACACTGAAGCTTTCTTT; D gene: TRBD1; clone size: medium-sized; J gene: TRBJ1-1; V gene: TRBV6-2/TRBV6-3
CDR3 protein: CASSVGAGLGETQYF; CDR3 DNA: TGTGCCAGCAGCGTAGGGGCAGGGTTGGGGGAGACCCAGTACTTC; D gene: NA; clone size: NA; J gene: TRBJ2-5; V gene: TRBV9
CDR3 protein: CASSPKSDTQYF; CDR3 DNA: TGTGCCAGCTCACCGAAGTCAGATACGCAGTATTTT; D gene: NA; clone size: medium-sized; J gene: TRBJ2-3; V gene: TRBV18
CDR3 protein: CASSYSGTGRGLSNYGYTF; CDR3 DNA: TGTGCCAGCAGTTATTCCGGGACCGGGAGGGGGCTTTCTAACTATGGCTACACCTTC; D gene: TRBD1; clone size: medium-sized; J gene: TRBJ1-2; V gene: TRBV6-5
CDR3 protein: CASAPPGQGASGYTF; CDR3 DNA: TGTGCCAGTGCCCCTCCGGGACAGGGGGCGAGTGGCTACACCTTC; D gene: TRBD1; clone size: large; J gene: TRBJ1-2; V gene: TRBV19
CDR3 protein: CSVEVEGGPIGGLSNEQFF; CDR3 DNA: TGCAGTGTTGAAGTGGAAGGGGGCCCTATCGGGGGGCTTTCGAATGAGCAGTTCTTC; D gene: NA; clone size: few; J gene: TRBJ2-1; V gene: TRBV20-1
CDR3 protein: CAISDGGAWGTEAFF; CDR3 DNA: TGTGCCATCAGTGACGGGGGGGCATGGGGCACTGAAGCTTTCTTT; D gene: NA; clone size: medium-sized; J gene: TRBJ1-1; V gene: TRBV10-3
CDR3 protein: CASSQDWGGGLGETQYF; CDR3 DNA: TGCGCCAGCAGCCAAGATTGGGGGGGGGGCCTGGGGGAGACCCAGTACTTC; D gene: NA; clone size: few; J gene: TRBJ2-5; V gene: TRBV4-1
CDR3 protein: CASSLSGGFRDSNSPLHF; CDR3 DNA: TGTGCCAGCAGCTTATCGGGGGGCTTCAGGGATTCGAATTCACCCCTCCACTTT; D gene: NA; clone size: medium-sized; J gene: TRBJ1-6; V gene: TRBV7-9
CDR3 protein: CASSYGGNTEAFF; CDR3 DNA: TGTGCCAGCAGTTACGGGGGGAACACTGAAGCTTTCTTT; D gene: NA; clone size: large; J gene: TRBJ1-1; V gene: TRBV6-5
CDR3 protein: CASSLRLRVHYGYTF; CDR3 DNA: TGTGCCAGCAGTTTACGCCTGAGGGTCCACTATGGCTACACCTTC; D gene: NA; clone size: NA; J gene: TRBJ1-2; V gene: TRBV12-3/TRBV12-4
CDR3 protein: CASSLESEGSGGRYF; CDR3 DNA: TGTGCCAGCAGCTTAGAATCTGAGGGTAGCGGGGGGCGATACTTC; D gene: TRBD2; clone size: medium-sized; J gene: TRBJ2-7; V gene: TRBV7-9
CDR3 protein: CASRFDTNYGYTF; CDR3 DNA: TGTGCCAGCAGGTTTGACACTAACTATGGCTACACCTTC; D gene: NA; clone size: few; J gene: TRBJ1-2; V gene: TRBV7-2
CDR3 protein: CASSLRQEIYEQYF; CDR3 DNA: TGTGCCAGCAGTTTGAGACAGGAAATCTACGAGCAGTACTTC; D gene: NA; clone size: many; J gene: TRBJ2-7; V gene: TRBV28